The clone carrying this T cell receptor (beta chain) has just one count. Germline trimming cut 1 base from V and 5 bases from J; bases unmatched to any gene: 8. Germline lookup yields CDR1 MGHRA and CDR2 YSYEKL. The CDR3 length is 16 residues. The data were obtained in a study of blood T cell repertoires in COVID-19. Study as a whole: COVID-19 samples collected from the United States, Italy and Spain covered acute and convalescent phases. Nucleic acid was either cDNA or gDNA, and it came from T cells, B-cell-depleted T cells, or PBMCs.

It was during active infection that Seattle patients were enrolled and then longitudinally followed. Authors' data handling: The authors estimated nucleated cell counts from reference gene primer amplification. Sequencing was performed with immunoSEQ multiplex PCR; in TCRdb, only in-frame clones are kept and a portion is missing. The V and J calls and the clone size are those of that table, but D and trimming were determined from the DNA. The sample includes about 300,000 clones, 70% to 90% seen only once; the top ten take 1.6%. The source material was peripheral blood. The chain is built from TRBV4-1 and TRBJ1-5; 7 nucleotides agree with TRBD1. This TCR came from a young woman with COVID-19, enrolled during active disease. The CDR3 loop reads CASSQGLRQGDQPQHF. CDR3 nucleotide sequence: TGCGCCAGCAGCCAAGGGCTAAGACAGGGCGATCAGCCCCAGCATTTT.